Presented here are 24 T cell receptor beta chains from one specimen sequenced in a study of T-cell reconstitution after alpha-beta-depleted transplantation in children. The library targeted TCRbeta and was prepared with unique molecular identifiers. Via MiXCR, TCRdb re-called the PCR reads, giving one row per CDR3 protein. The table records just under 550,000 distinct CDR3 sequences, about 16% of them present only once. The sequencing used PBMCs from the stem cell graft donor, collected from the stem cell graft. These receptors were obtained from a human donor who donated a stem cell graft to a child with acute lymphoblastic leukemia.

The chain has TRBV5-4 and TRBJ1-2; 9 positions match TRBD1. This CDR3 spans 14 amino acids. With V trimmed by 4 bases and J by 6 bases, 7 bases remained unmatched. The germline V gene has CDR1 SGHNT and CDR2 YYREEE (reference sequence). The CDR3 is CASSRDRESDGYTF. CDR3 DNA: TGTGCCAGCAGCCGGGACAGGGAGTCTGATGGCTACACCTTC.

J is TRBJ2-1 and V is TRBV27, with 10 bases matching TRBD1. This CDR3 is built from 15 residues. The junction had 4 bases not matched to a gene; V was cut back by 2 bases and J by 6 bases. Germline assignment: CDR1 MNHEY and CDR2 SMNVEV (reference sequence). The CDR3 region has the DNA TGTGCCAGCAGTTTAGCGGGACAGGGGCCCAATGAGCAGTTCTTC. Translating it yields CASSLAGQGPNEQFF.

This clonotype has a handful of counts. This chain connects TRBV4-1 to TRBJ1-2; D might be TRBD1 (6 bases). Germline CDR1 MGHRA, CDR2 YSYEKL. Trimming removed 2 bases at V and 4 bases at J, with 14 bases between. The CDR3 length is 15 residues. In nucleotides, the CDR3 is TGCGCCAGCAGCCAAAACCCACAGGGACCCTATGGCTACACCTTC. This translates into CASSQNPQGPYGYTF.

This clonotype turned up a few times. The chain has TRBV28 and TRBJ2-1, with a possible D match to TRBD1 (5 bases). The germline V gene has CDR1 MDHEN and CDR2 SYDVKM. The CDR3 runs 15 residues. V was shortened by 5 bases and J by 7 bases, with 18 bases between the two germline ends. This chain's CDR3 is CASSLPRVLGNEQFF. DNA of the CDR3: TGTGCCAGCAGTCTCCCCAGGGTACTTGGGAATGAGCAGTTCTTC.

CDR3 nucleotides: TGTGCCAGCAGCCAACATGGGACTAGCGGGACGAATGAGCAGTTCTTC. Its translation: CASSQHGTSGTNEQFF. The gene calls are TRBV3-1 and TRBJ2-1; 13 bases line up with TRBD2. Germline V CDR1 and CDR2: LGHDT, YNNKEL (reference sequence). This CDR3 is 16 amino acids long. After removal of 2 bases from V and 7 bases from J, the junction contained 5 bases not matched to a gene.

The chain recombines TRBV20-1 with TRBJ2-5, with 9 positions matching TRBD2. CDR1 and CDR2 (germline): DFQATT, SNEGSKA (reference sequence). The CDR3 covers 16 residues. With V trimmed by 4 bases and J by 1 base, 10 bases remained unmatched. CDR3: CSATGLALGIQETQYF. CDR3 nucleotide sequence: TGCAGTGCTACGGGACTAGCTTTAGGGATCCAAGAGACCCAGTACTTC.

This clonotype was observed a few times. The CDR3 loop reads CSVGVNGDSSNGYEQYF. The CDR3 DNA reads TGCAGCGTGGGGGTGAATGGGGACAGTTCCAACGGCTACGAGCAGTACTTC. V is TRBV29-1 and J is TRBJ2-7; 7 bases match TRBD1. This CDR3 region has 17 residues. The J segment lost 3 bases and the V segment lost 6 bases, leaving 20 bases of the junction unmatched. Per the germline V gene, CDR1 is SQVTM and CDR2 is ANQGSEA.

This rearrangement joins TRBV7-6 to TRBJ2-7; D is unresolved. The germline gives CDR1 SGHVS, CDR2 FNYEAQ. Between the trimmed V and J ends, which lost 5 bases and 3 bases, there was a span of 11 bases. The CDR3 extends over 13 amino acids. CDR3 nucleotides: TGTGCCAGCAGCCACGGACCACGCTACGAGCAGTACTTC. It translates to CASSHGPRYEQYF.

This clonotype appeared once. In nucleotides, the CDR3 is TGTGCCAGCAGCTTTAAGGAAAGGGAAAAACTGTTTTTT. Protein: CASSFKEREKLFF. This chain uses TRBV7-9 with TRBJ1-4, with unresolved D. CDR1 and CDR2 (germline): SEHNR, FQNEAQ (reference sequence). V dropped 3 bases and J dropped 8 bases, with 10 bases sitting between them. The CDR3 sequence is 13 residues long. The full variable domain, in which reference TRBV7-9 and TRBJ1-4 provide the parts outside the CDR3, is DTGVSQNPRHKITKRGQNVTFRCDPISEHNRLYWYRQTLGQGPEFLTYFQNEAQLEKSRLLSDRFSAERPKGSFSTLEIQRTEQGDSAMYLCASSFKEREKLFFGSGTQLSVL.

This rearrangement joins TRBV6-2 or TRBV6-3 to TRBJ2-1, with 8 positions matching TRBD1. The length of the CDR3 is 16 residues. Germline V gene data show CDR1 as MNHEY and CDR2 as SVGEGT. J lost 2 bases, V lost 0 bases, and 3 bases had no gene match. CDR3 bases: TGTGCCAGCAGTTACTCGGTACAGGGGGCCTACAATGAGCAGTTCTTC. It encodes CASSYSVQGAYNEQFF.

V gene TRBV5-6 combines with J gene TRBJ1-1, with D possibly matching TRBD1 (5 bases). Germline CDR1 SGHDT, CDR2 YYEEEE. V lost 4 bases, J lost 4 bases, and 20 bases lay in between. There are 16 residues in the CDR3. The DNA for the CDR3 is TGTGCCAGCAGCCCCCCACAGGCCGCCGTGGGCACTGAAGCTTTCTTT. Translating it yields CASSPPQAAVGTEAFF.

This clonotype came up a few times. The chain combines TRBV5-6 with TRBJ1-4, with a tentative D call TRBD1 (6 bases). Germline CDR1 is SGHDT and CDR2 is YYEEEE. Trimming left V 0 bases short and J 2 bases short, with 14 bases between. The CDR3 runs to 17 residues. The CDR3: CASSLGTARMTNEKLFF. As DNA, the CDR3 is TGTGCCAGCAGCTTGGGGACAGCAAGGATGACTAATGAAAAACTGTTTTTT.

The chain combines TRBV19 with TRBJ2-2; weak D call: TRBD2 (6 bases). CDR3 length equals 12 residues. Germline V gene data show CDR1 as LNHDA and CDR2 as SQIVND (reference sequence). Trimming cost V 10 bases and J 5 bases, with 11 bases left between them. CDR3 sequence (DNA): TGTGCCACCGAGCTAGCGACCGGGGAGCTGTTTTTT. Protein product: CATELATGELFF.

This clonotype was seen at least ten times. The DNA for the CDR3 is TGCAGTGCTAGAGTCTTCGGACTAGCGGGAGTTGGTGGGCCCACAGATACGCAGTATTTT. It specifies CSARVFGLAGVGGPTDTQYF. This sequence joins TRBV20-1 and TRBJ2-3, with 13 bases that match TRBD2. The V segment lost 1 base and the J segment 2 bases; nucleotides outside the gene matches: 15. Germline V gene sequence: CDR1 DFQATT, CDR2 SNEGSKA (reference sequence). This CDR3 contains 20 residues.

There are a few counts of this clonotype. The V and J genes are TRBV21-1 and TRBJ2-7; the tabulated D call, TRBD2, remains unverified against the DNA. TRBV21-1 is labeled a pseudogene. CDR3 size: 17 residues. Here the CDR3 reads CASSKGARRESPYEQYF. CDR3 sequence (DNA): TGTGCCAGCAGCAAAGGGGCTAGGAGAGAAAGCCCCTACGAGCAGTACTTC.

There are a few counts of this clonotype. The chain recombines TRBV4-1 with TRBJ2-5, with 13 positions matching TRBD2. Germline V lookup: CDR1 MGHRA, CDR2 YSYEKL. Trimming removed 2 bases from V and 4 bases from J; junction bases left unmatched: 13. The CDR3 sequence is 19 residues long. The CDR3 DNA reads TGCGCCAGCAGCCAAATTCCTGGACTAGCGGGAGTTTATGGAGAGACCCAGTACTTC. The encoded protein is CASSQIPGLAGVYGETQYF.

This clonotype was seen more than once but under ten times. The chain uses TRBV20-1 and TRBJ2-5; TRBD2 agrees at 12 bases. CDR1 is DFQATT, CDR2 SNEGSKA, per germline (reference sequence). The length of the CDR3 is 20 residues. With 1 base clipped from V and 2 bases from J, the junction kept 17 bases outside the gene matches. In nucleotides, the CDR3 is TGCAGTGCTAGAGCGCTTCGGCTAGCGGGAGGGCCTTGGCGTCAAGAGACCCAGTACTTC. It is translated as CSARALRLAGGPWRQETQYF.

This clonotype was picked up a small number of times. CDR3 DNA sequence: TGCGCCAGCAGCTTGGTGGGGGGACAGACCCAGTACTTC. Its translation: CASSLVGGQTQYF. This sequence joins TRBV5-1 and TRBJ2-5; D perhaps matches TRBD2 (6 bases). V lost 0 bases, J lost 6 bases, and 9 bases lay in between. The length of the CDR3 is 13 residues. The germline V gene has CDR1 SGHRS and CDR2 YFSETQ.

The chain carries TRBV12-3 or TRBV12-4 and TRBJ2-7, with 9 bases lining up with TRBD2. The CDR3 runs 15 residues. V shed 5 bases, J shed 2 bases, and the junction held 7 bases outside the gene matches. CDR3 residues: CASSIPTSGAYEQYF. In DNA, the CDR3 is TGTGCCAGCAGTATACCGACTAGCGGTGCCTACGAGCAGTACTTC.

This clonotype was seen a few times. CDR3 protein: CASSPDRGLDTEAFF. The CDR3 DNA follows: TGTGCCAGCAGCCCGGACAGGGGGCTTGACACTGAAGCTTTCTTT. The genes are TRBV3-1 and TRBJ1-1, with TRBD1 matching 11 bases. CDR3 length: 15 amino acids. In germline, CDR1 is LGHDT, CDR2 YNNKEL (reference sequence). Losses at the gene ends were 4 bases for V and 3 bases for J; bases not matched to a gene: 4.

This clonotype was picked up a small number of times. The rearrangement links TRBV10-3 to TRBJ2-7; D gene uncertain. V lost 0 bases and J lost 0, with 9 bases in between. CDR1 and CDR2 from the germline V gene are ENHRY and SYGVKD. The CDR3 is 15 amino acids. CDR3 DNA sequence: TGTGCCATCAGTGAGTCGGGTTCACCCTCCTACGAGCAGTACTTC. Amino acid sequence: CAISESGSPSYEQYF.

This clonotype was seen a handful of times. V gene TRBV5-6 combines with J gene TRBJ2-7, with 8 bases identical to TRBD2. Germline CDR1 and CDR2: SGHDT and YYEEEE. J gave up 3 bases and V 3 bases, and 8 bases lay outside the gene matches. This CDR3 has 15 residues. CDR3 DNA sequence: TGTGCCAGCAGCTGGGGGTCGGGAGGGGGCTACGAGCAGTACTTC. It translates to CASSWGSGGGYEQYF.

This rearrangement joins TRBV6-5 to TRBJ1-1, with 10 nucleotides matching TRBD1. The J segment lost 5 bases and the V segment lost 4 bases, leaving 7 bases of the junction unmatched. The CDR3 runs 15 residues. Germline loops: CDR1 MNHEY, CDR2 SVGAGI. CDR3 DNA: TGTGCCAGCAGTTCGAGGACAGGGGGGCCGACTGAAGCTTTCTTT. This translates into CASSSRTGGPTEAFF.

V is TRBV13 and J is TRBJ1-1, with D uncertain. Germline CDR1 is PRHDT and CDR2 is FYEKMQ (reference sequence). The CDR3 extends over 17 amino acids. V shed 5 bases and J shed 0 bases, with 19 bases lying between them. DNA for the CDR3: TGTGCCAGCAGCCCTACAACCGCCGGGATCCTGAACACTGAAGCTTTCTTT. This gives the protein CASSPTTAGILNTEAFF.